These 2 T cell receptor beta chains originate from one sample sequenced in a study of blood T cell repertoires in COVID-19. Data came from immunoSEQ multiplex PCR; TCRdb stores just in-frame clones and leaves some out. The sample shows about 300,000 clones, approximately 89% of them seen only once. Sequencing was done on a sample of PBMCs or T cells enriched from blood (not recorded which). Receptors originate from a woman aged 45-60 years who had been exposed to COVID-19.

Only one count was recorded for this clone. This chain connects TRBV7-9 to TRBJ2-5; TRBD2 matches at 9 bases. The CDR3 extends over 15 amino acids. Looked up from germline, CDR1 is SEHNR and CDR2 is FQNEAQ (reference sequence). The V and J ends lost 6 bases and 4 bases, in that order; junction bases with no gene match: 9. The CDR3: CASSPGTSPGETQYF. CDR3 nucleotides: TGTGCCAGCAGTCCAGGGACTAGCCCAGGAGAGACCCAGTACTTC. Filled out from reference TRBV7-9 and TRBJ2-5, the complete variable domain reads DTGVSQNPRHKITKRGQNVTFRCDPISEHNRLYWYRQTLGQGPEFLTYFQNEAQLEKSRLLSDRFSAERPKGSFSTLEIQRTEQGDSAMYLCASSPGTSPGETQYFGPGTRLLVL.

This clone was recorded once. The rearrangement links TRBV4-1 to TRBJ2-1; 12 bases fit TRBD1. CDR1 and CDR2 (germline): MGHRA, YSYEKL. The V gene end was trimmed by 1 base and the J gene end by 9 bases; junction bases not matched to a gene: 16. The CDR3 runs 19 residues. The CDR3 protein is CASSQALVVGGTGGSEQFF. CDR3 coding DNA: TGCGCCAGCAGCCAAGCTCTTGTGGTAGGAGGGACAGGGGGCAGTGAGCAGTTCTTC.